The rows below give T cell receptor beta chains drawn from one sample of a study of regulatory T cells in long-lasting Graves disease. MiXCR was run by TCRdb on the multiplex PCR reads, yielding one entry per CDR3 protein. The sample carries fewer than 400,000 distinct CDR3 sequences, about 20% recorded once. The sequencing used peripheral blood mononuclear cells (PBMCs), collected at new diagnosis, from a patient treated with antithyroid drugs. The receptors shown here come from a female donor with Graves disease. CDR3s leave out the opening cysteine and the closing phenylalanine or tryptophan. Size is omitted from some rows. Given values are once, few, many or a class for expanded clones.

clone_size,v_call,j_call,cdr3_aa
many,TRBV7-2,TRBJ2-5,ASSWSLTSGAETQY
many,TRBV30,TRBJ2-7,ARTGTSGGDYEQY
many,TRBV27,TRBJ2-2,ASSTFQNLNTGELF
few,TRBV3-1,TRBJ2-1,ASSRLPPRGGGSYNEQF
many,TRBV28,TRBJ2-2,ASSILAVTGELF
NA,TRBV5-1,TRBJ2-5,ASSPLAGGPETQY
many,TRBV11-2,TRBJ2-2,ASSSSWTNTGELF
NA,TRBV11-3,TRBJ2-3,ASSDRGVTDTQY
NA,TRBV25-1,TRBJ2-2,ASSLGGLDTGELF
many,TRBV10-3,TRBJ1-5,ATLDRFGAQH
many,TRBV7-9,TRBJ1-1,ASSRLSGNTEAF
medium-sized,TRBV11-2,TRBJ1-2,ASSLQGNYGYT
few,TRBV11-2,TRBJ2-1,ASSFLTSGRAVYEQF
NA,TRBV9,TRBJ2-3,ASRPGLAGITDTQY
many,TRBV6-1,TRBJ1-4,ASRSQGTPNEKLF
many,TRBV24-1,TRBJ2-1,ATSDSGVGTSGRNEQF
many,TRBV11-2,TRBJ2-1,ASSSGQGVNEQF
many,TRBV27,TRBJ2-1,ASSSAGLGGNEQF
few,TRBV19,TRBJ2-1,ASSISAGGGNEQF
many,TRBV20-1,TRBJ1-5,SARAVNQPQH
many,TRBV7-3,TRBJ2-1,ASSLGLGGREQF
NA,TRBV7-2,TRBJ2-2,ASSQDRDTRSGELF
few,TRBV6-2/TRBV6-3,TRBJ2-7,ASSYSSLYEQY
many,TRBV6-1,TRBJ1-3,ASTRWDSPSGNTIY
many,TRBV12-5,TRBJ1-2,ASGSRAGGSNYGYT
many,TRBV19,TRBJ2-1,ASRASVNNEQF
many,TRBV11-1,TRBJ2-1,ASSASGNSAQF
many,TRBV7-9,TRBJ2-5,ASSLIGLAAQETQY
NA,TRBV6-1,TRBJ1-3,ASSPQGTGNTIY
many,TRBV15,TRBJ2-2,ATSRDRQGENTGELF
NA,TRBV7-8,TRBJ2-7,ASSPKTGVVLEQY
few,TRBV19,TRBJ1-1,ASTRTKVWLNTEAF
many,TRBV27,TRBJ2-7,ASSPPGTHPGEQY
NA,TRBV12-3/TRBV12-4,TRBJ2-1,ASSFLAGAYNEQF
many,TRBV3-1,TRBJ1-2,ASSQGSGRQGMGYT
many,TRBV12-3/TRBV12-4,TRBJ2-7,ASTRMGEQY